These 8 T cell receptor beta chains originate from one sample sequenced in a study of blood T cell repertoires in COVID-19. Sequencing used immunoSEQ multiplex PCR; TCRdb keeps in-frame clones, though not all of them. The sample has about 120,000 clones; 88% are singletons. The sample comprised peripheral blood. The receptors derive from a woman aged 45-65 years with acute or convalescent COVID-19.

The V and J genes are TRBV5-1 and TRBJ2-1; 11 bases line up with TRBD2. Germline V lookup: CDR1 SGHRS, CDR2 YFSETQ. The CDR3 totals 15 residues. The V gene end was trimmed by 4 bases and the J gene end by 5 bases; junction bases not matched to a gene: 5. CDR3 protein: CASSPGLAANNEQFF. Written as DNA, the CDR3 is TGCGCCAGCAGCCCGGGACTAGCGGCCAACAATGAGCAGTTCTTC.

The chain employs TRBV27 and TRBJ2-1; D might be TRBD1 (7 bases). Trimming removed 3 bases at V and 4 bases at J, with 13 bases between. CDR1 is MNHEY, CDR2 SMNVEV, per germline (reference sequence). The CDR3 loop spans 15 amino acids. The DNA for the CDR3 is TGTGCCAGCAGTTTCGGGCAGGGGGGTTACAATGAGCAGTTCTTC. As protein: CASSFGQGGYNEQFF.

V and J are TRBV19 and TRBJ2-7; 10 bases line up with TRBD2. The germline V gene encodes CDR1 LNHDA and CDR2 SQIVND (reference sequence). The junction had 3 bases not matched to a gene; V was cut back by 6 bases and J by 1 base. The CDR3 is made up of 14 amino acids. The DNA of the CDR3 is TGTGCCAGTAGCAAGACTAGCGGGTCCTACGAGCAGTACTTC. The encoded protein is CASSKTSGSYEQYF.

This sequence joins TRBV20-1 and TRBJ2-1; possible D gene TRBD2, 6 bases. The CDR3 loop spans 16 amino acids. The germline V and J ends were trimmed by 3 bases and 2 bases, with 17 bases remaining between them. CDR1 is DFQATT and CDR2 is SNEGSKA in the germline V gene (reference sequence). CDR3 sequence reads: CSASRELAVTYNEQFF. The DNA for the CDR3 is TGCAGTGCTAGTCGTGAACTAGCCGTTACCTACAATGAGCAGTTCTTC.

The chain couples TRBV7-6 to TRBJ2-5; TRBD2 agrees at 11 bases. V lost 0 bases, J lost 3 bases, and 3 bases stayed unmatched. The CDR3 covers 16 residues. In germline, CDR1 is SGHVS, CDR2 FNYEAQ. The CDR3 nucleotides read TGTGCCAGCAGCTTAGCGCAGGGACTAGCGGAAGAGACCCAGTACTTC. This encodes CASSLAQGLAEETQYF.

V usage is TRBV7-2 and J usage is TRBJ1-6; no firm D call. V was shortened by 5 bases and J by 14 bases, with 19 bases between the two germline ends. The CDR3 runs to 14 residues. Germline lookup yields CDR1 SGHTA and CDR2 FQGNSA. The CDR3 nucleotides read TGTGCCAGCAGCCCAGACCCTCAGGTGGCAACCCTCCACTTT. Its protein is CASSPDPQVATLHF.

CDR3 sequence: CASSRQGGGTDTQYF. CDR3 DNA sequence: TGTGCCAGCAGCCGACAAGGGGGGGGCACAGATACGCAGTATTTT. This chain joins TRBV4-2 and TRBJ2-3; D is possibly TRBD2 (7 bases). The germline CDR1 and CDR2 sequences are LGHNA and YNFKEQ. Deletions cut 4 bases from V and 1 base from J, with 12 bases between. The CDR3 totals 15 residues.

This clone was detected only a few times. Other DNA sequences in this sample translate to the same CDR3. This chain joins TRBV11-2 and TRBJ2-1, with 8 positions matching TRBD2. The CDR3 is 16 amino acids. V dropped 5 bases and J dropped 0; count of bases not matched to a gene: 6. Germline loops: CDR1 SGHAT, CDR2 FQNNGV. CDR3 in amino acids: CASSLTSGSSYNEQFF. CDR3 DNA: TGTGCCAGCAGCCTCACTAGCGGCAGCTCCTACAATGAGCAGTTCTTC.